This T cell receptor beta chain originates from a study of vaccination effects on CD4 cells after COVID-19. CD4+ T cell isolation took place after nine to eleven days of culture. Recipients of the vaccine had no prior SARS-CoV-2 infection and negative nucleocapsid antibodies. The V end was cut by 0 bases, the J end by 7 bases, with 4 bases between. The CDR3 runs to 12 residues. Germline assignment: CDR1 SGHTA and CDR2 FQGNSA. For this clone: The antigen is unknown.

Findings of the study overall: Vaccine- and infection-induced clones showed marked clonal contraction late following vaccination. Few convalescent patients and no early post-infection timepoints were included in the study.

The data were produced by immunoSEQ multiplex PCR, yet TCRdb's version contains in-frame clones alone and is incomplete. Of roughly 48,000 clones listed, approximately 70% were seen once; the top ten hold roughly 6%. The input for sequencing was CD4+ T cells from PBMCs cultured without peptide, taken before COVID-19 vaccination. The TCR originated in a human donor who received a COVID-19 vaccine. The V call is TRBV7-2, the J call TRBJ1-5; D call uncertain. The CDR3 loop reads CASSLAWQPQHF. The CDR3 region has the DNA TGTGCCAGCAGCTTAGCGTGGCAGCCCCAGCATTTT.